The 13 T cell receptor beta chains presented below share a single source sample, sequenced in a study of Ad26.COV2.S vaccination and SARS-CoV-2 variants. The sample's treatment: roughly 18 received Ad26.COV2.S at low or high dose, single or two shots; about 5 received placebo; per-sample allocation not given. Sampling happened 63 days after the first vaccine or placebo injection. Clones were sequenced by immunoSEQ multiplex PCR, and TCRdb holds only the in-frame ones, with some missing. The sample consists of roughly 410,000 clones, roughly 80% of them appearing once. The input for sequencing was peripheral blood, taken in a trial of Ad26.COV2.S vaccine versus placebo. The receptors were gathered from a person between 18 and 65 years old who received the Ad26.COV2.S COVID-19 vaccine or a placebo.

This chain joins TRBV5-8 and TRBJ1-4, with a tentative D call TRBD1 (6 bases). V was clipped by 4 bases and J by 4 bases, with 17 bases between them. The CDR3 loop spans 16 amino acids. Germline V gene lookup returns CDR1 SGHTS and CDR2 YDEGEE. The CDR3 sequence is CASSPGRGRNNEKLFF. DNA for the CDR3: TGTGCCAGCAGCCCTGGCCGGGGGCGAAATAATGAAAAACTGTTTTTT.

The CDR3 here is CASSRGSFYEQYF. CDR3 DNA sequence: TGTGCCAGCTCCCGGGGATCTTTCTACGAGCAGTACTTC. The chain is built from TRBV18 and TRBJ2-7; D perhaps matches TRBD2 (5 bases). The CDR3 runs 13 residues. Trimming cost V 6 bases and J 3 bases, with 12 bases left between them. From germline, CDR1 is KGHSH and CDR2 LQKENI.

This clone was counted only a few times. The chain couples TRBV3-1 (or the pseudogene TRBV3-2) to TRBJ2-7; no definite D call. Germline-derived CDR1 and CDR2 are LGHDT and YNNKEL (reference sequence). The CDR3 is 12 residues long. V lost 10 bases and J lost 6, with 16 bases in between. The CDR3 region is CAISGSSPEQYF. The CDR3 DNA sequence: TGTGCCATTAGTGGTAGCAGCCCCGAGCAGTACTTC.

Remarks on this clone: This CDR3 is also generated by other DNA sequences in the sample. The chain is built from TRBV6-6 and TRBJ1-2; possible D gene TRBD1, 6 bases. V dropped 2 bases and J dropped 2 bases, with 12 bases sitting between them. This CDR3 has 15 amino acids. Per the germline V gene, CDR1 is MNHNY and CDR2 is SVGAGI (reference sequence). The CDR3 DNA reads as TGTGCCAGCAGTTACCCCCCGGGGGCCAACTATGGCTACACCTTC. Protein: CASSYPPGANYGYTF.

The genes are TRBV18 and TRBJ2-3; D might be TRBD1 (6 bases). CDR3 length: 17 amino acids. Germline CDR1 KGHSH, CDR2 LQKENI. V was cut by 3 bases and J by 1 base, with 17 bases left in between. For the CDR3, the DNA is TGTGCCAGCTCACCCCGACAAAGCAGACAGGGCACAGATACGCAGTATTTT. Protein: CASSPRQSRQGTDTQYF.

V is TRBV28 and J is TRBJ2-5; weak D call: TRBD2 (6 bases). V dropped 2 bases and J dropped 0 bases, with 16 bases sitting between them. The CDR3 sequence is 17 residues long. The V gene's germline CDR1 is MDHEN and CDR2 SYDVKM. CDR3 sequence: CASSLRGGRRYQETQYF. For the CDR3, the DNA is TGTGCCAGCAGTTTAAGGGGAGGCAGGAGGTACCAAGAGACCCAGTACTTC.

The chain uses TRBV24-1 and TRBJ2-3, with D possibly TRBD2 on 6 matching bases. The V and J ends lost 4 bases and 0 bases respectively, with 13 bases between them. CDR3 length: 16 residues. Germline-derived CDR1 and CDR2 are KGHDR and SFDVKD. CDR3 coding DNA: TGTGCCACCAGTGAGCCTACGCGGGGTAGCACAGATACGCAGTATTTT. Translating gives CATSEPTRGSTDTQYF.

CDR3 sequence: CASSLVRGGLGQFF. The CDR3 nucleotides are TGTGCCAGCAGCTTAGTACGCGGGGGACTTGGGCAGTTCTTC. The J gene is TRBJ2-1, the V gene TRBV13; 7 nucleotides match TRBD2. V lost 1 base, J lost 12 bases, and 9 bases stayed unmatched. This CDR3 is 14 amino acids long. Germline values: CDR1 PRHDT, CDR2 FYEKMQ (reference sequence).

V and J are TRBV15 and TRBJ1-3, with 7 bases matching TRBD1. Trimming cost V 7 bases and J 4 bases; bases outside gene matches: 7. The CDR3 loop spans 14 amino acids. Germline CDR1 and CDR2: LNHNV and YYDKDF (reference sequence). The CDR3 is CATKIQGTGNTIYF. The CDR3 region has the DNA TGTGCCACCAAGATACAGGGGACGGGAAACACCATATATTTT. Supplemented by reference TRBV15 and TRBJ1-3, the full variable domain reads DAMVIQNPRYQVTQFGKPVTLSCSQTLNHNVMYWYQQKSSQAPKLLFHYYDKDFNNEADTPDNFQSRRPNTSFCFLDIRSPGLGDTAMYLCATKIQGTGNTIYFGEGSWLTVV.

The CDR3 sequence: CASSLGVLEETDTQYF. The CDR3 DNA reads as TGTGCCAGCAGCTTAGGGGTTCTAGAAGAGACAGATACGCAGTATTTT. This chain links TRBV7-3 with TRBJ2-3; D is ambiguous. The germline gives CDR1 SGHTA, CDR2 FQGTGA. The CDR3 runs 16 residues. With 2 bases removed from V and 3 bases from J, the gap between germline ends came to 15 bases.

The chain employs TRBV3-1 (or the pseudogene TRBV3-2) and TRBJ2-1; 12 bases are a match to TRBD2. The CDR3 length is 16 residues. CDR1 and CDR2 from the germline V gene are LGHDT and YNNKEL (reference sequence). V shed 4 bases, J shed 1 base, and the junction held 2 bases outside the gene matches. In DNA, the CDR3 is TGTGCCAGCAGCCGCGGACTAGCGGGGTCCTACAATGAGCAGTTCTTC. Its protein product is CASSRGLAGSYNEQFF.

The chain combines TRBV11-2 with TRBJ1-3, with D perhaps TRBD1 (6 bases). Trimming took 3 bases from V and 1 from J, leaving 10 bases between them. Germline V gives CDR1 SGHAT, CDR2 FQNNGV. CDR3 size: 15 residues. CDR3 sequence reads: CASSLGAGSGNTIYF. CDR3 sequence (DNA): TGTGCCAGCAGCTTGGGGGCGGGGTCTGGAAACACCATATATTTT.

V is TRBV6-5 and J is TRBJ1-2; 11 nucleotides match TRBD1. Per germline, CDR1 MNHEY and CDR2 SVGAGI. This CDR3 comprises 15 residues. The J segment lost 2 bases and the V segment lost 7 bases, leaving 6 bases of the junction unmatched. CDR3 residues: CASMDRGLPNYGYTF. The CDR3 DNA is TGTGCCAGCATGGACAGGGGGCTTCCCAACTATGGCTACACCTTC.